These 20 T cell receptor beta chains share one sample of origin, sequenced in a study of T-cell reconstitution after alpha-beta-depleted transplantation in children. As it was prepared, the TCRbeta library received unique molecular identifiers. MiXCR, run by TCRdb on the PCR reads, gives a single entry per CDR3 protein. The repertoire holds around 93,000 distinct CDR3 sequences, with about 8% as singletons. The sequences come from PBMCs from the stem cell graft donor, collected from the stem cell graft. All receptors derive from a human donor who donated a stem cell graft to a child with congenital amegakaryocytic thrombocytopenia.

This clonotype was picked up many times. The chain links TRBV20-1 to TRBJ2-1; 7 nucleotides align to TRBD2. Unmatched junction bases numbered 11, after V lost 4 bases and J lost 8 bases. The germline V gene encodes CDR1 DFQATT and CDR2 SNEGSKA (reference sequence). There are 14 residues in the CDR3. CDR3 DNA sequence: TGCAGTGCTAAATCGGGGGGAGGAGATTATGAGCAGTTCTTC. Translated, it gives CSAKSGGGDYEQFF.

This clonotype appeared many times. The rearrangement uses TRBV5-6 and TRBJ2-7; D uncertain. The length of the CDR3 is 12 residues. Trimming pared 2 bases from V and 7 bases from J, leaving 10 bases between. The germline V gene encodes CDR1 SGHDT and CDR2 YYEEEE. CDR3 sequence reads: CASSLPVGEQYF. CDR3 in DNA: TGTGCCAGCAGCTTACCCGTCGGTGAGCAGTACTTC.

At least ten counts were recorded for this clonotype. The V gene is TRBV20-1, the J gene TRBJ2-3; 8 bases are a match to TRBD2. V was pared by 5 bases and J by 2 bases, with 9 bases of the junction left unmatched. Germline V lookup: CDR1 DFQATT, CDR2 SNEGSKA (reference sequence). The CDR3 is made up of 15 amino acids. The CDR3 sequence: CSAPPGTSNTDTQYF. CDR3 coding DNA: TGCAGTGCTCCTCCTGGGACTAGTAACACAGATACGCAGTATTTT.

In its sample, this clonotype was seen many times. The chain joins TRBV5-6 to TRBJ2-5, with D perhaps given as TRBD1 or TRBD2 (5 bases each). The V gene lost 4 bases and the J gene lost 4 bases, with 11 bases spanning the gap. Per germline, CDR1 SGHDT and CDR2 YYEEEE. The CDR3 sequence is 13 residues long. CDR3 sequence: CASSPGPLETQYF. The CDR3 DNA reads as TGTGCCAGCAGCCCGGGGCCTTTAGAGACCCAGTACTTC. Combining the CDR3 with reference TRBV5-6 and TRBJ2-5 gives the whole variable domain DAGVTQSPTHLIKTRGQQVTLRCSPKSGHDTVSWYQQALGQGPQFIFQYYEEEERQRGNFPDRFSGHQFPNYSSELNVNALLLGDSALYLCASSPGPLETQYFGPGTRLLVL.

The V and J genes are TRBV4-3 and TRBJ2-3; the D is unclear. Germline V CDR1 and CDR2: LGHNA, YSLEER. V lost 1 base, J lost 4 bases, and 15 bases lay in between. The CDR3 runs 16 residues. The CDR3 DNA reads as TGCGCCAGCAGCCAAGGACTTCTGTCGATGTCAGATACGCAGTATTTT. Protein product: CASSQGLLSMSDTQYF.

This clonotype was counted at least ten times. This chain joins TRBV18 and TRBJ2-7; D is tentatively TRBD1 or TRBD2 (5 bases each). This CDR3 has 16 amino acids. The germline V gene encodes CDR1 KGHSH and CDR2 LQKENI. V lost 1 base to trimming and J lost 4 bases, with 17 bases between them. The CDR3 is CASSPRQGAEQYEQYF. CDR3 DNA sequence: TGTGCCAGCTCACCACGTCAGGGAGCTGAACAATACGAGCAGTACTTC. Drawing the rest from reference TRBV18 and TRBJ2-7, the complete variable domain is NAGVMQNPRHLVRRRGQEARLRCSPMKGHSHVYWYRQLPEEGLKFMVYLQKENIIDESGMPKERFSAEFPKEGPSILRIQQVVRGDSAAYFCASSPRQGAEQYEQYFGPGTRLTVT.

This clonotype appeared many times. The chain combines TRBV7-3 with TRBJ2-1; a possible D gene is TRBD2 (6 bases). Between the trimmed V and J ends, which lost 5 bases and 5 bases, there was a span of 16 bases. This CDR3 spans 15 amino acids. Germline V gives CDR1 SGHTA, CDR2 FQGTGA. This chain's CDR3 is CASSPGLAYNNEQFF. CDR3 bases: TGTGCCAGCAGCCCCGGCCTAGCGTACAACAATGAGCAGTTCTTC.

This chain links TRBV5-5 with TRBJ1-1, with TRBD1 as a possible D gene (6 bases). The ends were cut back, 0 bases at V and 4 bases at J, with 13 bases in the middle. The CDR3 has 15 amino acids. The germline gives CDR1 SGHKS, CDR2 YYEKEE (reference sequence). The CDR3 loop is CASSLVPGAGTEAFF. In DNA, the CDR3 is TGTGCCAGCAGCTTGGTCCCGGGGGCGGGCACTGAAGCTTTCTTT.

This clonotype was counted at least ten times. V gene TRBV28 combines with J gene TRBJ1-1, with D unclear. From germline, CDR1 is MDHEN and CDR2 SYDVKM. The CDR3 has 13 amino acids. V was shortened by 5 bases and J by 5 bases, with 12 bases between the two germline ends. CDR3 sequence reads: CASSIRDDTEAFF. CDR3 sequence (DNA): TGTGCCAGCAGTATACGGGATGATACTGAAGCTTTCTTT.

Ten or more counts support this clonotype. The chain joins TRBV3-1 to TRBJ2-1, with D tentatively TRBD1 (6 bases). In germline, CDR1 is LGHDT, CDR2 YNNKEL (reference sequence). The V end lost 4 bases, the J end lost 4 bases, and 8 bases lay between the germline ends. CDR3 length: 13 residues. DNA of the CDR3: TGTGCCAGCAGCCGTGACAGGTACAATGAGCAGTTCTTC. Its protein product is CASSRDRYNEQFF.

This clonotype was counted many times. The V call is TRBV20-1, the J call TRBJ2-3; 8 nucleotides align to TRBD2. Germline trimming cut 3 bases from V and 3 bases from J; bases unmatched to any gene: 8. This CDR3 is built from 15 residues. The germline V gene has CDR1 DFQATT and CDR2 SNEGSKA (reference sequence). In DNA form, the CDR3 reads TGCAGTGCTAGTCCGCGGGGGGTGCATACAGATACGCAGTATTTT. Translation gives CSASPRGVHTDTQYF.

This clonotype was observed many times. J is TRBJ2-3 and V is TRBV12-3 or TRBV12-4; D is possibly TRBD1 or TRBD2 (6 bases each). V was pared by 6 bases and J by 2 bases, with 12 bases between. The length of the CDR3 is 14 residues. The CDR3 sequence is CASRAGGHTDTQYF. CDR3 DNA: TGTGCCAGCAGGGCTGGGGGGCACACAGATACGCAGTATTTT.

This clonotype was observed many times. CDR3 sequence: CSASSGLAGGIGTDTQYF. As DNA, the CDR3 is TGCAGTGCTAGTTCCGGACTAGCGGGGGGGATCGGGACAGATACGCAGTATTTT. The chain joins TRBV20-1 to TRBJ2-3, with 15 bases fitting TRBD2. Looked up from germline, CDR1 is DFQATT and CDR2 is SNEGSKA (reference sequence). The J segment lost 3 bases and the V segment lost 3 bases, leaving 10 bases of the junction unmatched. The CDR3 runs 18 residues.

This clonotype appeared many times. DNA of the CDR3: TGTGCCAGCAGTTTCGGACAGGGGTATGGCTACACCTTC. Translating gives CASSFGQGYGYTF. This rearrangement joins TRBV27 to TRBJ1-2, with 9 bases fitting TRBD1. The CDR3 has 13 residues. Germline CDR1 is MNHEY and CDR2 is SMNVEV (reference sequence). V was pared by 3 bases and J by 5 bases, with 1 base of the junction left unmatched.

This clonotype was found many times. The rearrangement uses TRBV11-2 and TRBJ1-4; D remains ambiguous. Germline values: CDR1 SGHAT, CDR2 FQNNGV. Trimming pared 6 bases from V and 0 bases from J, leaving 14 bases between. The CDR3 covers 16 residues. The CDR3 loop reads CASSGGRTPTNEKLFF. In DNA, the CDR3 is TGTGCCAGCAGTGGTGGAAGGACTCCAACTAATGAAAAACTGTTTTTT.

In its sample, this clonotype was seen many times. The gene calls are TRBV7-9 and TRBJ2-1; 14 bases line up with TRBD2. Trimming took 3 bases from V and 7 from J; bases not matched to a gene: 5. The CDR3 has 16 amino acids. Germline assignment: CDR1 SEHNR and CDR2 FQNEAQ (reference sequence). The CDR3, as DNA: TGTGCCAGCAGCTTGTATGGGACTAGCGGGAGAAATGAGCAGTTCTTC. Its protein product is CASSLYGTSGRNEQFF.

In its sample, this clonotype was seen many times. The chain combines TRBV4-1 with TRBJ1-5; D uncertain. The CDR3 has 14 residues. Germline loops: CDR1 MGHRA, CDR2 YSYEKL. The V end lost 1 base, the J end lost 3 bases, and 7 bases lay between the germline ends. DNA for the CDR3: TGCGCCAGCAGCCAAGTCATAGACAATCAGCCCCAGCATTTT. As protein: CASSQVIDNQPQHF.

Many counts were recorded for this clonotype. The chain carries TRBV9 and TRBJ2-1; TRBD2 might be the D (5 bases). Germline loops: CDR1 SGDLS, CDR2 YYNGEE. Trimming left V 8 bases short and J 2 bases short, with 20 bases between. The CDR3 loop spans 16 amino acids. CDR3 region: CASSGEAGSPYNEQFF. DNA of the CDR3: TGTGCCAGTTCGGGTGAGGCGGGTTCCCCCTACAATGAGCAGTTCTTC.

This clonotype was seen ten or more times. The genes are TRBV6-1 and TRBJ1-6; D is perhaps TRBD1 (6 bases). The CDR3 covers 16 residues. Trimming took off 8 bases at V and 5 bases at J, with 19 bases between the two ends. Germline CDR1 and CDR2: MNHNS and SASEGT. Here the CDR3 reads CASLQGWGMDNSPLHF. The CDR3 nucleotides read TGTGCCAGCTTACAGGGTTGGGGAATGGATAATTCACCCCTCCACTTT.

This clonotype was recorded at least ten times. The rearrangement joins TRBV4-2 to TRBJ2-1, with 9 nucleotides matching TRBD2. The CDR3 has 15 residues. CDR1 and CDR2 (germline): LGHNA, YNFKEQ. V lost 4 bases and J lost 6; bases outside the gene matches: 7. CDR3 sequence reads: CASSLTSGEANEQFF. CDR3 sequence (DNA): TGTGCCAGCAGCCTGACTAGCGGAGAGGCCAATGAGCAGTTCTTC.